These 18 T cell receptor beta chains came from one sample sequenced in a study of blood T cell repertoires in COVID-19. Libraries were prepared by immunoSEQ multiplex PCR; TCRdb keeps only in-frame clonotypes and omits some of them. The top ten hold 2.9% of the sample, which has approximately 220,000 clones, around 84% seen once. Sequenced material: peripheral blood. Every receptor here comes from a man in his fifties who had recovered from COVID-19.

Concerning this clone itself: This sample includes further DNA sequences coding for the same CDR3. V is TRBV4-1 and J is TRBJ2-7; D unclear. Germline loops: CDR1 MGHRA, CDR2 YSYEKL. The V end lost 0 bases, the J end lost 1 base, and 7 bases lay between the germline ends. The CDR3 is 14 amino acids. CDR3 sequence: CASSQDAGSYEQYF. For the CDR3, the DNA is TGCGCCAGCAGCCAAGATGCAGGTTCCTACGAGCAGTACTTC.

This clone showed up just a few times. The genes are TRBV2 and TRBJ2-2; 16 nucleotides align to TRBD2. V dropped 6 bases and J dropped 5; count of bases not matched to a gene: 3. Germline V CDR1 and CDR2: SNHLY, FYNNEI. This CDR3 is built from 16 residues. CDR3 amino acids: CASRAGLAGGTGELFF. The CDR3 DNA sequence: TGTGCCAGCAGAGCGGGACTAGCGGGAGGGACCGGGGAGCTGTTTTTT.

The CDR3 bases are TGTGCCAGCAGCTCTCAAGGACAGTTTGCCTACGAGCAGTACTTC. It is translated as CASSSQGQFAYEQYF. The chain employs TRBV13 and TRBJ2-7; perhaps TRBD1 as D (6 bases). Germline loops: CDR1 PRHDT, CDR2 FYEKMQ (reference sequence). V was clipped by 4 bases and J by 2 bases, with 15 bases between them. There are 15 residues in the CDR3.

The chain combines TRBV11-2 with TRBJ2-3; 13 bases fit TRBD2. The CDR3 is made up of 16 amino acids. The J segment lost 8 bases and the V segment lost 5 bases, leaving 10 bases of the junction unmatched. Germline lookup yields CDR1 SGHAT and CDR2 FQNNGV. CDR3: CASSQRLAGGSATQYF. The CDR3, as DNA: TGTGCCAGCAGCCAGCGACTAGCGGGAGGCTCCGCTACGCAGTATTTT.

This rearrangement joins TRBV28 to TRBJ2-3; 7 bases fit TRBD2. The CDR3 runs to 14 residues. With 4 bases clipped from V and 5 bases from J, the junction kept 6 bases outside the gene matches. Germline CDR1 reads MDHEN; CDR2 reads SYDVKM. CDR3 sequence: CASSSWGEGDTQYF. CDR3 sequence (DNA): TGTGCCAGCAGTTCTTGGGGGGAGGGAGATACGCAGTATTTT.

The V call is TRBV2, the J call TRBJ2-7; 11 nucleotides align to TRBD1. V trimming: 4 bases; J trimming: 7 bases; junction bases outside the gene matches: 15. The CDR3 covers 17 residues. The germline CDR1 and CDR2 sequences are SNHLY and FYNNEI. As DNA, the CDR3 is TGTGCCAGCAGTGCATATTCCGGGACAGGGGGAATCTCGGAGCAGTACTTC. Its protein is CASSAYSGTGGISEQYF.

V gene TRBV5-1 combines with J gene TRBJ2-5, with 10 bases fitting TRBD2. In germline, CDR1 is SGHRS, CDR2 YFSETQ. There are 17 residues in the CDR3. V shed 3 bases, J shed 5 bases, and the junction held 13 bases outside the gene matches. CDR3 coding DNA: TGCGCCAGCAGCTCCCCCCCTCTAGCGGGAGTGGGGGAGACCCAGTACTTC. This codes for CASSSPPLAGVGETQYF.

This chain uses TRBV19 with TRBJ1-2; perhaps TRBD1 as D (5 bases). The CDR3 has 15 residues. V was trimmed by 5 bases and J by 4 bases, leaving 17 bases between them. CDR1 and CDR2 from the germline V gene are LNHDA and SQIVND (reference sequence). CDR3 sequence (DNA): TGTGCCAGTAGTCAAGGATCCCCCACAGGCTATGGCTACACCTTC. This translates into CASSQGSPTGYGYTF.

The chain carries TRBV10-3 and TRBJ2-7, with 9 bases fitting TRBD1. The CDR3 is made up of 15 amino acids. The germline V gene has CDR1 ENHRY and CDR2 SYGVKD. The junction had 4 bases not matched to a gene; V was cut back by 3 bases and J by 1 base. The CDR3 coding sequence is TGTGCCATCAGTGACACAGGGGGCCCTTCCTACGAGCAGTACTTC. Translated, it gives CAISDTGGPSYEQYF.

The chain joins TRBV10-1 to TRBJ2-3, with TRBD2 identical over 12 bases. V lost 6 bases and J lost 11; bases outside the gene matches: 12. The CDR3 runs 15 residues. The germline V gene encodes CDR1 WNHNN and CDR2 SYGVQD (reference sequence). CDR3 in DNA: TGCGCCAGCAGCCGAACGACTAGCGGGAGTGGTATGCAGTATTTT. Encoded protein: CASSRTTSGSGMQYF.

This sequence joins TRBV29-1 and TRBJ1-2; D unresolved. The CDR3 covers 13 residues. The V end lost 3 bases, the J end lost 2 bases, and 10 bases lay between the germline ends. Germline V gives CDR1 SQVTM, CDR2 ANQGSEA. The CDR3 spells CSVDGYSNYGYTF. CDR3 nucleotide sequence: TGCAGCGTTGACGGGTATTCGAACTATGGCTACACCTTC.

This chain connects TRBV19 to TRBJ1-2; 7 nucleotides align to TRBD1. CDR3 size: 15 residues. Per germline, CDR1 LNHDA and CDR2 SQIVND (reference sequence). Trimming at V came to 4 bases and at J to 2 bases, leaving 7 bases not matched to a gene. The CDR3 is CASSTLGQPNYGYTF. CDR3 bases: TGTGCCAGTAGTACCCTGGGACAGCCGAACTATGGCTACACCTTC.

J is TRBJ2-5 and V is TRBV6-5, with 8 bases aligning to TRBD2. V lost 6 bases and J lost 5; bases outside the gene matches: 8. The CDR3 has 14 residues. Germline lookup yields CDR1 MNHEY and CDR2 SVGAGI. CDR3 in amino acids: CASSLRGGRETQYF. The CDR3 coding sequence is TGTGCCAGCAGCCTACGGGGGGGGAGGGAGACCCAGTACTTC.

The chain couples TRBV28 to TRBJ1-3; 7 nucleotides agree with TRBD1. Germline loops: CDR1 MDHEN, CDR2 SYDVKM. Unmatched junction bases numbered 5, after V lost 4 bases and J lost 2 bases. The CDR3 is 15 amino acids. This CDR3 is CASSSRTGPGNTIYF. CDR3 bases: TGTGCCAGCAGTTCCCGGACAGGCCCTGGAAACACCATATATTTT.

The V call is TRBV5-1, the J call TRBJ2-7, with a tentative D call TRBD2 (7 bases). The CDR3 has 15 residues. Germline V gene sequence: CDR1 SGHRS, CDR2 YFSETQ. The V end lost 3 bases, the J end lost 4 bases, and 17 bases lay between the germline ends. The CDR3 nucleotides read TGCGCCAGCAGCTCCTTGGGGGGGCCCGGATACGAGCAGTACTTC. Residues: CASSSLGGPGYEQYF.

This chain connects TRBV28 to TRBJ2-7, with 12 bases matching TRBD2. The V gene end was trimmed by 6 bases and the J gene end by 3 bases; junction bases not matched to a gene: 6. Germline V CDR1 and CDR2: MDHEN, SYDVKM. The CDR3 contains 15 residues. CDR3 in DNA: TGTGCCAGCAGGAGGACTAGCGGGGTTGTCTACGAGCAGTACTTC. Amino acids: CASRRTSGVVYEQYF. Variable domain in full (rest from reference TRBV28 and TRBJ2-7): DVKVTQSSRYLVKRTGEKVFLECVQDMDHENMFWYRQDPGLGLRLIYFSYDVKMKEKGDIPEGYSVSREKKERFSLILESASTNQTSMYLCASRRTSGVVYEQYFGPGTRLTVT.

This clone was seen once. The chain couples TRBV5-8 to TRBJ2-1; 10 bases map to TRBD2. The germline CDR1 and CDR2 sequences are SGHTS and YDEGEE. The CDR3 is made up of 19 amino acids. V shed 1 base and J 0 bases; nucleotides not matched to a gene: 10. Here the CDR3 reads CASSLSRTSGFYSYNEQFF. The CDR3 DNA follows: TGTGCCAGCAGCTTGTCGAGGACTAGCGGTTTTTACTCCTACAATGAGCAGTTCTTC.

The V call is TRBV24-1, the J call TRBJ2-1; TRBD2 matches 8 bases. Germline V gene lookup returns CDR1 KGHDR and CDR2 SFDVKD. J was trimmed by 4 bases and V by 4 bases; bases with no gene match: 8. The CDR3 spans 16 residues. The DNA for the CDR3 is TGTGCCACCAGTGACGTGAGGACTAGCCTTTACAATGAGCAGTTCTTC. Translating gives CATSDVRTSLYNEQFF.